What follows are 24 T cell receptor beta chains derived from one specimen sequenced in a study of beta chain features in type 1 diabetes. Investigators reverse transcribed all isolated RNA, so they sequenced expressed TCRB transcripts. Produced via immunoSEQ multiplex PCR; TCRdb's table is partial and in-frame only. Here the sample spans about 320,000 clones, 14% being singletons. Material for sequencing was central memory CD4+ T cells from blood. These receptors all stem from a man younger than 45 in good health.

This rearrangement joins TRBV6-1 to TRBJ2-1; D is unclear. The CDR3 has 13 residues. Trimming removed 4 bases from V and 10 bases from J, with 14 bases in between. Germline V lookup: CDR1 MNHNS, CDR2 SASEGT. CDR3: CASSATLFVEQFF. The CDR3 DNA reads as TGTGCCAGCAGTGCAACCCTTTTCGTGGAGCAGTTCTTC.

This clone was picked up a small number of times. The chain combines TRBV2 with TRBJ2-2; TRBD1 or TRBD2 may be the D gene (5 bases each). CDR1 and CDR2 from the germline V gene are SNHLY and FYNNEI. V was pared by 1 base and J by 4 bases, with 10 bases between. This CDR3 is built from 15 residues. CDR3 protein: CASSEEGRSTGELFF. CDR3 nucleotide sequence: TGTGCCAGCAGTGAAGAGGGACGGTCCACCGGGGAGCTGTTTTTT. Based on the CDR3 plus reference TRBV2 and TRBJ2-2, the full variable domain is EPEVTQTPSHQVTQMGQEVILRCVPISNHLYFYWYRQILGQKVEFLVSFYNNEISEKSEIFDDQFSVERPDGSNFTLKIRSTKLEDSAMYFCASSEEGRSTGELFFGEGSRLTVL.

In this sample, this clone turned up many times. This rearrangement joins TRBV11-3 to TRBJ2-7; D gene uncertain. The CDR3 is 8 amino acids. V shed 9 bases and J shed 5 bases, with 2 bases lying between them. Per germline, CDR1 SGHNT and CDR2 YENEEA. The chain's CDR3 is CASDEQYV. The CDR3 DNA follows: TGTGCCAGTGACGAGCAGTACGTC.

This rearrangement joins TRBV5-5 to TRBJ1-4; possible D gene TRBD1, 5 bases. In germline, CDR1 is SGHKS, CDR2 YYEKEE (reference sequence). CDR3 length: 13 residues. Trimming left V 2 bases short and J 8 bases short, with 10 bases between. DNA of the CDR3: TGTGCCAGCAGCTTTGGCAGGGACGAAAAACTGTTTTTT. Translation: CASSFGRDEKLFF.

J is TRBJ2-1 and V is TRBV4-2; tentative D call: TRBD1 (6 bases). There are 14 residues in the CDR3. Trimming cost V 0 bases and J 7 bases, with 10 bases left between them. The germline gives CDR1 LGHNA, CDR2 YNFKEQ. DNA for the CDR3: TGTGCCAGCAGCCAAGAGGGGGCTAGGAATGAGCAGTTCTTC. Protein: CASSQEGARNEQFF.

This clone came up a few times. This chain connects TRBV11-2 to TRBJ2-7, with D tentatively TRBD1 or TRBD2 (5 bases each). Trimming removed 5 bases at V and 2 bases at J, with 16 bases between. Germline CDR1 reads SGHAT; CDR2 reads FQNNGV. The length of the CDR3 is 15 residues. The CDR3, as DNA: TGTGCCAGCAGCATTTCCGGGACGACAACCTACGAGCAGTACTTC. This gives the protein CASSISGTTTYEQYF.

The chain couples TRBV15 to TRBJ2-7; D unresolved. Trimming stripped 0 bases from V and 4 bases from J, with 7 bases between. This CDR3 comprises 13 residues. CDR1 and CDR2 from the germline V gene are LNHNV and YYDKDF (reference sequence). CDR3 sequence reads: CATSRDLGYEQYV. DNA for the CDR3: TGTGCCACCAGCAGAGATCTTGGGTACGAGCAGTACGTC.

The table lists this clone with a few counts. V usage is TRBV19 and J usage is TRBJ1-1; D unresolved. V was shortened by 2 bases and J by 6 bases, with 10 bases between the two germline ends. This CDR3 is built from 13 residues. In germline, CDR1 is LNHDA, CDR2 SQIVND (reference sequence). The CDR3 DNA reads TGTGCCAGTAGTATACGGACTGGAGCTGAAGCTTTCTTT. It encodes CASSIRTGAEAFF.

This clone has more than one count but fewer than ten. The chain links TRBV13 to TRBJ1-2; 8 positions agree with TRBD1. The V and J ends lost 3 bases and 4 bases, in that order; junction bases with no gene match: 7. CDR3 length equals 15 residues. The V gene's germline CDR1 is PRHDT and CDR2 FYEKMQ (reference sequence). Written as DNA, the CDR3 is TGTGCCAGCAGCTTGTGGCAGGGGGCCTCCTATGGCTACACCTTC. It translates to CASSLWQGASYGYTF.

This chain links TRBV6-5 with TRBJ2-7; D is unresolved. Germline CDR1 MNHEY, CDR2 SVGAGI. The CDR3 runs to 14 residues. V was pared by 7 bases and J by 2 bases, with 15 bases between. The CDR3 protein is CASNYPGRTYEQYF. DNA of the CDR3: TGTGCCAGCAACTACCCCGGCCGGACCTACGAGCAGTACTTC.

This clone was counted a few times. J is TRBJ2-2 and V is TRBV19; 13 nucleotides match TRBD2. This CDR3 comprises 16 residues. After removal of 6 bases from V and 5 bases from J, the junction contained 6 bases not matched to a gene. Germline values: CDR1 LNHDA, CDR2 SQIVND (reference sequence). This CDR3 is CASRTPGLAGTGELFF. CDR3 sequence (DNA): TGTGCCAGTAGGACGCCGGGACTAGCGGGGACCGGGGAGCTGTTTTTT.

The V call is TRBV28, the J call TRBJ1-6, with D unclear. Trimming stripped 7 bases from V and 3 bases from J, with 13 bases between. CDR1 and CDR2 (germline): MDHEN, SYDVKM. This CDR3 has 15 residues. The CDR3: CASTPPTSYNSPLHF. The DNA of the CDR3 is TGTGCCAGCACCCCGCCGACAAGCTATAATTCACCCCTCCACTTT. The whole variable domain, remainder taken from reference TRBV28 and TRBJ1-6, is DVKVTQSSRYLVKRTGEKVFLECVQDMDHENMFWYRQDPGLGLRLIYFSYDVKMKEKGDIPEGYSVSREKKERFSLILESASTNQTSMYLCASTPPTSYNSPLHFGNGTRLTVT.

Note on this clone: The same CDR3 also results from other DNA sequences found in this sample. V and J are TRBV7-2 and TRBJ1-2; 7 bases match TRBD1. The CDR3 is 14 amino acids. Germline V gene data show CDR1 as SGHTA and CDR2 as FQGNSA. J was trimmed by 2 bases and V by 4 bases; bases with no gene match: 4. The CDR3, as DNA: TGTGCCAGCAGCTCCCGGACAGGCAACTATGGCTACACCTTC. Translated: CASSSRTGNYGYTF.

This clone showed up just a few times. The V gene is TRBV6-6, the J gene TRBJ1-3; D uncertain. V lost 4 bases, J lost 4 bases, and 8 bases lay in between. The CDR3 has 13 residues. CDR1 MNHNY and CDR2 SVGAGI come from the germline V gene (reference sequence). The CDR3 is CASSFDNGNTIYF. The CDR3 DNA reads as TGTGCCAGCAGTTTCGATAACGGAAACACCATATATTTT.

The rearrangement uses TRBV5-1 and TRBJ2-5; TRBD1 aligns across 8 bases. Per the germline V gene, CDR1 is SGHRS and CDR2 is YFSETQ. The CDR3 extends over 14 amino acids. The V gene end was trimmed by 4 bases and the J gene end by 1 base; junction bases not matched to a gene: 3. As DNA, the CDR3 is TGCGCCAGCAGCATGACAGGGGCCCAAGAGACCCAGTACTTC. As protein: CASSMTGAQETQYF. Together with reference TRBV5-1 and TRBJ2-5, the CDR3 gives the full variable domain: KAGVTQTPRYLIKTRGQQVTLSCSPISGHRSVSWYQQTPGQGLQFLFEYFSETQRNKGNFPGRFSGRQFSNSRSEMNVSTLELGDSALYLCASSMTGAQETQYFGPGTRLLVL.

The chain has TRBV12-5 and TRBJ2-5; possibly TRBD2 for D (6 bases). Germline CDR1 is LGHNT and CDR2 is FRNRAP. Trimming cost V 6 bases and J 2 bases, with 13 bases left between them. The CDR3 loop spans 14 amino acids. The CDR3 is CASGRDGGQETQYF. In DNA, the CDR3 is TGTGCTAGTGGGCGGGACGGCGGGCAAGAGACCCAGTACTTC.

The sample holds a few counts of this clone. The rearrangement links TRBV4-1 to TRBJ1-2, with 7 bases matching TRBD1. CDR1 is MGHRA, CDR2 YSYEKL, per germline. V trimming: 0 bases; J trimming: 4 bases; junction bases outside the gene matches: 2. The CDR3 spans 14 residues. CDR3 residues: CASSQEGTVYGYTF. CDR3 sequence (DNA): TGCGCCAGCAGCCAAGAGGGGACAGTCTATGGCTACACCTTC.

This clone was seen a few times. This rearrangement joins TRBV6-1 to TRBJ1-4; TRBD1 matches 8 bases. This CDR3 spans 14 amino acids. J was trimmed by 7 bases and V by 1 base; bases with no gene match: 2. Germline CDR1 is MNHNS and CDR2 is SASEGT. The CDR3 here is CASSEGGQGEKLFF. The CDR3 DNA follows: TGTGCCAGCAGTGAAGGAGGACAGGGTGAAAAACTGTTTTTT.

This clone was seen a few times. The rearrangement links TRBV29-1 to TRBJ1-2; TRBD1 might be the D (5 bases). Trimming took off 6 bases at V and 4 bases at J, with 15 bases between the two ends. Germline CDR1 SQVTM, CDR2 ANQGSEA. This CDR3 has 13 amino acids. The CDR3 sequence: CSVSPGTVYGYTF. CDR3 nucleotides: TGCAGCGTCAGCCCGGGGACCGTCTATGGCTACACCTTC.

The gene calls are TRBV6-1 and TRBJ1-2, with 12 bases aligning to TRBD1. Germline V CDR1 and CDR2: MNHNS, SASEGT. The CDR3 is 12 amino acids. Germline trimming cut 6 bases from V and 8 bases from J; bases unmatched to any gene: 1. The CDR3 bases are TGTGCCAGCAGGGGGACAGGGGGCGGCTACACCTTC. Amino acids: CASRGTGGGYTF.

The CDR3 DNA reads as TGTGCCAGTCAGCACAGGAATGACTATGGCTACACCTTC. Translating gives CASQHRNDYGYTF. This sequence joins TRBV19 and TRBJ1-2; D is possibly TRBD1 (5 bases). V gave up 8 bases and J gave up 3 bases, with 13 bases separating them. This CDR3 spans 13 amino acids. Germline CDR1 is LNHDA and CDR2 is SQIVND (reference sequence).

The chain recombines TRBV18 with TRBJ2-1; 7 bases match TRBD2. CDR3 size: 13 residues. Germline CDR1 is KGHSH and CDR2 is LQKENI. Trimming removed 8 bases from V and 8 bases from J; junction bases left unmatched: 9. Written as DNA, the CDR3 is TGTGCCAGCCTCTTGGGAGGGAGAGATGAGCAGTTCTTC. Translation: CASLLGGRDEQFF.

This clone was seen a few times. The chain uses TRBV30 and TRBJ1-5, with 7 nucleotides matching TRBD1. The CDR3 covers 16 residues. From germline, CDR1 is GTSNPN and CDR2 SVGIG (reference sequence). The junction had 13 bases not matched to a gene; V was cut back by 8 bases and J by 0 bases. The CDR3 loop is CAEGQPKEYSNQPQHF. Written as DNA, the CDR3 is TGTGCCGAGGGACAGCCAAAAGAGTATAGCAATCAGCCCCAGCATTTT.

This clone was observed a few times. The CDR3 coding sequence is TGTGCCAGCAGCTTGTCAGGGGGGACAGATACGCAGTATTTT. It codes for CASSLSGGTDTQYF. The rearrangement uses TRBV11-3 and TRBJ2-3; D may be TRBD1 (7 bases). CDR1 and CDR2 from the germline V gene are SGHNT and YENEEA. The V end was cut by 3 bases, the J end by 3 bases, with 10 bases between. The CDR3 has 14 amino acids.